The 5 T cell receptor beta chains listed next were all sequenced from one sample in a study of cytomegalovirus exposure and HLA in healthy donors. 13 Jbeta primers and 60 Vbeta primers were used for the PCR. Generated by immunoSEQ multiplex PCR, the TCRdb table keeps only in-frame clones and is missing some. This sample has about 280,000 clones, with approximately 90% found just once. Source material: PBMCs. The receptors originated from a woman aged 18-29 years in good health and CMV-seronegative.

The chain carries TRBV30 and TRBJ1-5; D call uncertain. V dropped 2 bases and J dropped 4 bases, with 15 bases sitting between them. The CDR3 runs 15 residues. Germline lookup yields CDR1 GTSNPN and CDR2 SVGIG (reference sequence). The CDR3 DNA follows: TGTGCCTGGAGTAAAGGTAGGCAGGCGAATCAGCCCCAGCATTTT. Amino acid sequence: CAWSKGRQANQPQHF.

This CDR3 reads CASSIRGAGTGELFF. The CDR3 DNA reads as TGTGCCAGCAGTATTCGGGGGGCTGGCACCGGGGAGCTGTTTTTT. The rearrangement joins TRBV6-6 to TRBJ2-2; D might be TRBD2 (7 bases). V was clipped by 5 bases and J by 4 bases, with 14 bases between them. This CDR3 has 15 residues. CDR1 MNHNY and CDR2 SVGAGI come from the germline V gene (reference sequence).

The chain carries TRBV9 and TRBJ1-5; no reliable D call. The CDR3 runs to 15 residues. V lost 0 bases and J lost 1, with 8 bases in between. Germline V gene lookup returns CDR1 SGDLS and CDR2 YYNGEE. The CDR3 protein is CASSVGGISNQPQHF. As DNA, the CDR3 is TGTGCCAGCAGCGTAGGAGGGATAAGCAATCAGCCCCAGCATTTT. Full variable domain (remainder filled in from reference TRBV9 and TRBJ1-5): DSGVTQTPKHLITATGQRVTLRCSPRSGDLSVYWYQQSLDQGLQFLIQYYNGEERAKGNILERFSAQQFPDLHSELNLSSLELGDSALYFCASSVGGISNQPQHFGDGTRLSIL.

CDR3 bases: TGCGCCAGCAGCTCCTCTACAGCGGGGGGGCCTCATGAGCAGTTCTTC. This codes for CASSSSTAGGPHEQFF. The chain carries TRBV5-1 and TRBJ2-1; 10 positions match TRBD2. Trimming took 3 bases from V and 8 from J; bases not matched to a gene: 11. The CDR3 is 16 residues long. Germline assignment: CDR1 SGHRS and CDR2 YFSETQ.

The CDR3 spells CASSGQGNSPLHF. The CDR3 DNA reads as TGCGCCAGCAGCGGACAGGGTAATTCACCCCTCCACTTT. The rearrangement links TRBV5-1 to TRBJ1-6; 8 nucleotides align to TRBD1. With 4 bases clipped from V and 6 bases from J, the junction kept 0 bases outside the gene matches. The CDR3 is 13 residues long. CDR1 SGHRS and CDR2 YFSETQ come from the germline V gene.